This record concerns one T cell receptor (beta chain) sequence. Its specificity is unknown. The data are from a study of cytomegalovirus exposure and HLA in healthy donors. Looking at the study overall: Tens of millions of unique TCRs, all from HLA-typed donors, were included in an early release of the data.

Study-level results: The listing of roughly 160 TCR beta chains classed them as cytomegalovirus-associated.

PCR used 60 Vbeta primers and 13 Jbeta primers. TCRdb's copy holds only in-frame clones and misses some; the assay was immunoSEQ multiplex PCR. The table records 85,000 to 120,000 clones, roughly four fifths of them present only once. The receptor comes from a woman aged 45-59 years in good health and CMV-seropositive. The specimen was PBMCs.

In nucleotides, the CDR3 is TGCAGCGTTGGAACCGGTGGAGATACGCAGTATTTT. Translating gives CSVGTGGDTQYF. The chain couples TRBV29-1 to TRBJ2-3, with no clear D. Germline values: CDR1 SQVTM, CDR2 ANQGSEA. V dropped 4 bases and J dropped 5 bases, with 10 bases sitting between them. The length of the CDR3 is 12 residues.